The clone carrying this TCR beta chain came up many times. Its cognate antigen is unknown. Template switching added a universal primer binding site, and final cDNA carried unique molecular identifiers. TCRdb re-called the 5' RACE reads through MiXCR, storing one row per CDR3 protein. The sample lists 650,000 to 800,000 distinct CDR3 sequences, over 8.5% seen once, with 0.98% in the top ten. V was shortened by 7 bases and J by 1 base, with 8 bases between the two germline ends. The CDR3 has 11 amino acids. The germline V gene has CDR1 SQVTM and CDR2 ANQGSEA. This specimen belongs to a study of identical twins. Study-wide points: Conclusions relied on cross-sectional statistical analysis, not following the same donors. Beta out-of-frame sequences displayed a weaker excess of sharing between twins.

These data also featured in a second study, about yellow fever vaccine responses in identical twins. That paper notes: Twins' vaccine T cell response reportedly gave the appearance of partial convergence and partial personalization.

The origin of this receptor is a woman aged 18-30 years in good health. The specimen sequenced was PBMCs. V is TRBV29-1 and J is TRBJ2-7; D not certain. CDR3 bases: TGCAGCGCCGTTTTTTCCTACGAGCAGTACTTC. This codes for CSAVFSYEQYF.